The clone carrying this TCR beta chain was seen a handful of times. Its antigen is still unknown. TCRdb re-derived calls from the reads in MiXCR, one entry per CDR3 protein. Here the sample spans about 530,000 distinct CDR3 sequences, about 25% being singletons. The data were taken from a study of T cell repertoires in cytomegalovirus infection. Overall study context: Carrying CMV and the relevant HLA type showed in public TCR beta signatures.

Broader study findings: CMV carriers having the relevant HLA were flagged by cumulative public TCR beta family frequency. Dominating the ex vivo response were HLA-C-restricted CMV-specific TCR beta clonotypes.

The receptor was isolated from a human donor in good health (CMV status not recorded). Some clones in this sample may be carry-over from other donors' samples. Sequencing used PBMCs.

The CDR3 DNA is TGTGCCAGCAGACCACGGACACCATCTCTGAACACTGAAGCTTTCTTT. This translates into CASRPRTPSLNTEAFF. The genes are TRBV28 and TRBJ1-1; the D gene is possibly TRBD1 (5 bases). CDR3 length: 16 amino acids. The V gene's germline CDR1 is MDHEN and CDR2 SYDVKM. Trimming shortened V by 6 bases and J by 0 bases, and 17 bases separated the two germline ends. The full variable domain, with the rest looked up from reference TRBV28 and TRBJ1-1, is DVKVTQSSRYLVKRTGEKVFLECVQDMDHENMFWYRQDPGLGLRLIYFSYDVKMKEKGDIPEGYSVSREKKERFSLILESASTNQTSMYLCASRPRTPSLNTEAFFGQGTRLTVV.